Detailed here is one T cell receptor beta chain. Antigen unknown. The sample belongs to a study of cytomegalovirus exposure and HLA in healthy donors. Findings of the study overall: In a later analysis, across HLA loci, associated TCR counts were highest for DRB1, lowest for HLA-C. Earlier analysis yielded a pattern in which most TCR beta V segments were productive about 87% or about 30% of the time.

The CDR3 consists of 13 residues. Trimming took 7 bases from V and 4 from J; bases not matched to a gene: 5. Looked up from germline, CDR1 is SQVTM and CDR2 is ANQGSEA. 60 Vbeta and 13 Jbeta primers were used in PCR. Produced via immunoSEQ multiplex PCR; TCRdb's table is partial and in-frame only. There are fewer than 200,000 clones in the sample; over 60% occur only once, and about 0.93% lies in the top ten. This clonotype originated in a woman in her 50s in good health and CMV-seropositive. The specimen was PBMCs. The chain links TRBV29-1 to TRBJ1-2; 11 nucleotides line up with TRBD1. The CDR3 is CSARTGGIYGYTF. CDR3 in DNA: TGCAGCGCCCGGACAGGGGGCATCTATGGCTACACCTTC.